These T cell receptor beta chains were read from a single sample in a study of blood T cell repertoires in COVID-19. TCRdb's table, derived via immunoSEQ multiplex PCR, lists solely in-frame clones and lacks some. The sample holds about 82,000 clones, roughly four fifths seen once. The sample comprised peripheral blood. The receptor set was obtained from a man in his fifties or sixties with active or convalescent COVID-19. CDR3s include the opening cysteine and the closing phenylalanine or tryptophan. Fields, in order: V gene, CDR3 protein.

TRBV3-1/TRBV3-2 | CASSQDPRAGQGAWYGYTF
TRBV20-1 | CSASGGGAAQPQHF
TRBV25-1 | CASRQGAPLHF
TRBV9 | CASSVGQTGSGNTIYF
TRBV5-1 | CASSADSRRDTEAFF
TRBV2 | CASGLSDEKLFF
TRBV6-4 | CASSRTVNQPQHF
TRBV9 | CASSVTSGGPNTGELFF
TRBV7-6 | CASSLDRFLSGANVLTF
TRBV24-1 | CATSASGQGAGNTGELFF
TRBV7-8 | CASSSITGSGELFF
TRBV6-6 | CASSYARGNTGELFF
TRBV5-1 | CASSLGTITNTDTQYF
TRBV11-2 | CASKLSVGGDTQYF
TRBV27 | CASSLWAGRETQYF
TRBV6-5 | CASSPRQGTDTQYF
TRBV10-3 | CAIREDTLTDTQYF
TRBV12-5 | CASGLAPGGPDTQYF
TRBV6-6 | CASSSTQGARTEAFF
TRBV6-5 | CATRTGQLTYNEQFF
TRBV4-1 | CASSLQGMNTEAFF
TRBV27 | CASSLLGQGNSGANVLTF
TRBV7-6 | CASSWTGNEQYF
TRBV10-3 | CAISEYPRVSNTEAFF
TRBV5-1 | CASSLGTGVANEQFF
TRBV3-1/TRBV3-2 | CASSQGGQGNTEAFF
TRBV10-3 | CAISEGTGNYGYTF
TRBV28 | CASTKGGNSGNTIYF
TRBV3-1/TRBV3-2 | CASSPQLQGGRLGIQYF
TRBV2 | CASSVSGARGGEQFF
TRBV7-2 | CASSQPNRAGANVLTF
TRBV9 | CASSVGEGDRADTQYF
TRBV18 | CASSPRVDSGANVLTF
TRBV10-1 | CASSDPPTGVNEQFF
TRBV28 | CASRLPSPSGNTIYF
TRBV29-1 | CSVGGGSSYNEQFF
TRBV19 | CASSAGTGYYGYTF
TRBV25-1 | CASSRGQGNQETQYF
TRBV7-9 | CASSLGLALTGELFF
TRBV28 | CASRFGVTDYGYTF
TRBV6-5 | CASSYDRIGQPQHF
TRBV9 | CASSVSTDTQYF
TRBV10-3 | CAISGPPGLAGQRGDTQYF
TRBV5-1 | CASSRASGTSDNEQFF
TRBV3-1/TRBV3-2 | CASSQASAGEQYF
TRBV6-2/TRBV6-3 | CASSKGEYNSPLHF
TRBV21-1 | CASSLRTGLSYEQYF
TRBV27 | CASTPGGGANVLTF
TRBV5-4 | CASSPQGGVGSGNTIYF
TRBV18 | CASSPRQGEFGELFF
TRBV3-1/TRBV3-2 | CASSLQGSGSSPLHF
TRBV6-1 | CASSEQGINEKLFF
TRBV5-6 | CASNLLAGVQETQYF
TRBV4-1 | CASSQVGGGNTDTQYF